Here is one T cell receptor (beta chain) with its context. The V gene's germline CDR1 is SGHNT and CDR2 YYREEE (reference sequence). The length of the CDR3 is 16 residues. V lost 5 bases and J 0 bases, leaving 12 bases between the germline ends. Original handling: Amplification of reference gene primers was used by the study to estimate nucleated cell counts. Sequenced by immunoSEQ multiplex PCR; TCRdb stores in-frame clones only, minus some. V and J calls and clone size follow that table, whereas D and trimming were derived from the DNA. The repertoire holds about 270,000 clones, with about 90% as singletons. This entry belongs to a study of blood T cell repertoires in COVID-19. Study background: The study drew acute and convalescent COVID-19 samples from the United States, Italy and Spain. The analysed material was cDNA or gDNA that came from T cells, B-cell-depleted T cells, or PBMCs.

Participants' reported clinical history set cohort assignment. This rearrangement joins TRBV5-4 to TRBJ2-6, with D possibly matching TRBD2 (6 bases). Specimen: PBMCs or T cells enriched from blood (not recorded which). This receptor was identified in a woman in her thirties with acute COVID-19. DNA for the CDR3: TGTGCCAGCAGAGACGGGGGAACCTCTGGGGCCAACGTCCTGACTTTC. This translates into CASRDGGTSGANVLTF.